Sequencing of this TCR beta chain was carried out in a study of OX40 agonist ivuxolimab in advanced cancers. The V and J ends lost 4 bases and 0 bases respectively, with 13 bases between them. The CDR3 is made up of 15 amino acids. Germline loops: CDR1 MDHEN, CDR2 SYDVKM. About this clone: Its antigen is as yet unknown.

Clones were read by immunoSEQ multiplex PCR, and TCRdb kept only the in-frame ones, dropping some. The sample carries approximately 100,000 clones, 90% recorded once. Broader study findings: At 0.1 to 3.0 mg/kg, clonal expansion of CD4+ and CD8+ blood T cells had occurred by week 6.

The sample was CD4+ or CD8+ T cells sorted from blood, taken in a trial of the OX40 agonist ivuxolimab. The clonotype was recovered from an adult with an advanced solid tumor such as melanoma, head and neck, liver or kidney cancer. The rearrangement joins TRBV28 to TRBJ2-7, with D perhaps TRBD2 (6 bases). CDR3: CASSSRDSPSYEQYF. The CDR3 nucleotides read TGTGCCAGCAGTTCGCGGGACTCGCCCTCCTACGAGCAGTACTTC. The variable domain in full, completed from reference TRBV28 and TRBJ2-7, reads DVKVTQSSRYLVKRTGEKVFLECVQDMDHENMFWYRQDPGLGLRLIYFSYDVKMKEKGDIPEGYSVSREKKERFSLILESASTNQTSMYLCASSSRDSPSYEQYFGPGTRLTVT.